This T cell receptor beta chain was recovered during a study of long-term antiretroviral therapy in people with HIV. Study-wide points: Diversity went up after ART and still fell short of transplant donor controls. Narrower CDR3 length ranges marked HIV repertoires relative to controls. Clonal populations expanded prior to ART predominated within the repertoire at all time points.

Germline assignment: CDR1 SEHNR and CDR2 FQNEAQ (reference sequence). The CDR3 spans 14 residues. V was pared by 1 base and J by 5 bases, with 11 bases between. An immunoSEQ assay, version v3.0, was performed at survey level. Profiling relied on immunoSEQ multiplex PCR, and the TCRdb table lists in-frame clones only, not all of them. The data show approximately 11,000 clones, about 81% seen once. As concerns this clone: The antigen remains undetermined.

The source of this sequence is a middle-aged man with HIV. The chain employs TRBV7-9 and TRBJ1-1; D gene unclear. The sample consisted of unsorted PBMCs, taken 1.8 years after starting antiretroviral therapy. This CDR3 reads CASSLGLSGTEAFF. Here the CDR3 DNA reads TGTGCCAGCAGCTTAGGCCTTTCGGGTACTGAAGCTTTCTTT.